Following are 3 T cell receptor beta chains from one sample sequenced in a study of blood T cell repertoires in COVID-19. Only in-frame clones appear in the TCRdb table, and some are missing; sequencing was by immunoSEQ multiplex PCR. The repertoire holds about 230,000 clones, 80% to 85% seen once, with 25% to 35% in the top ten. Specimen: peripheral blood. The receptor set was obtained from a man aged 40-55 years with acute or convalescent COVID-19.

The gene calls are TRBV5-5 and TRBJ2-3; D is undetermined. CDR1 and CDR2 from the germline V gene are SGHKS and YYEKEE (reference sequence). There are 15 residues in the CDR3. V was cut by 4 bases and J by 0 bases, with 12 bases left in between. For the CDR3, the DNA is TGTGCCAGCAGCCGCGACCCGACTAGCACAGATACGCAGTATTTT. Protein sequence: CASSRDPTSTDTQYF. Supplemented by reference TRBV5-5 and TRBJ2-3, the full variable domain reads DAGVTQSPTHLIKTRGQQVTLRCSPISGHKSVSWYQQVLGQGPQFIFQYYEKEERGRGNFPDRFSARQFPNYSSELNVNALLLGDSALYLCASSRDPTSTDTQYFGPGTRLTVL.

The rearrangement joins TRBV9 to TRBJ2-2, with 7 bases identical to TRBD2. The V gene end was trimmed by 3 bases and the J gene end by 4 bases; junction bases not matched to a gene: 6. The CDR3 is 15 amino acids. Germline V CDR1 and CDR2: SGDLS, YYNGEE. The CDR3 coding sequence is TGTGCCAGCAGCGCGAGCGCGGGAGTCACCGGGGAGCTGTTTTTT. Translated, it gives CASSASAGVTGELFF.

The rearrangement joins TRBV9 to TRBJ2-1, with 10 nucleotides matching TRBD2. The CDR3 has 20 residues. V gave up 0 bases and J gave up 3 bases; unmatched junction bases: 15. Germline CDR1 and CDR2: SGDLS and YYNGEE. Written as DNA, the CDR3 is TGTGCCAGCAGCGTAGACAAGGGGGGGTCCGGGACTAGCGTCTACAATGAGCAGTTCTTC. Its translation is CASSVDKGGSGTSVYNEQFF.